One and the same sample provided the 19 T cell receptor beta chains below, sequenced in a study of B cell selection in AIRE deficiency. Assay: immunoSEQ multiplex PCR; the TCRdb copy retains only in-frame clones and omits some. The sample contains around 26,000 clones, 92% of which appear only once. Regulatory T cells were sorted as CD4+CD25hiCD127low/negative. Material: CD4+CD25+ Tregs sorted from PBMCs. The receptors originated from a human donor in good health.

The chain combines TRBV19 with TRBJ1-5; a possible D gene is TRBD1 (6 bases). The V gene's germline CDR1 is LNHDA and CDR2 SQIVND (reference sequence). The CDR3 extends over 18 amino acids. Trimming cost V 2 bases and J 7 bases, with 24 bases left between them. The CDR3: CASSIKSLWGQGIQPQHF. The CDR3 DNA reads TGTGCCAGTAGTATAAAGTCGTTATGGGGGCAGGGGATCCAGCCCCAGCATTTT.

This chain connects TRBV19 to TRBJ1-2, with D possibly being TRBD1 (5 bases). V lost 5 bases, J lost 7 bases, and 11 bases lay in between. This CDR3 has 12 amino acids. The V gene's germline CDR1 is LNHDA and CDR2 SQIVND (reference sequence). The CDR3 loop reads CASSRDRVGYTF. CDR3 DNA: TGTGCCAGTAGTCGGGACCGCGTTGGCTACACCTTC.

The chain links TRBV28 to TRBJ2-7; 7 nucleotides line up with TRBD2. Trimming took 7 bases from V and 0 from J; bases not matched to a gene: 3. The germline CDR1 and CDR2 sequences are MDHEN and SYDVKM. The CDR3 is 13 amino acids. The CDR3 protein is CASTGGSSYEQYF. CDR3 coding DNA: TGTGCCAGCACGGGCGGGAGCTCCTACGAGCAGTACTTC. Drawing the rest from reference TRBV28 and TRBJ2-7, the complete variable domain is DVKVTQSSRYLVKRTGEKVFLECVQDMDHENMFWYRQDPGLGLRLIYFSYDVKMKEKGDIPEGYSVSREKKERFSLILESASTNQTSMYLCASTGGSSYEQYFGPGTRLTVT.

In its sample, this clone was seen once. The gene calls are TRBV7-2 and TRBJ2-4; 9 nucleotides match TRBD1. The junction had 10 bases not matched to a gene; V was cut back by 7 bases and J by 6 bases. The CDR3 contains 15 residues. The germline V gene encodes CDR1 SGHTA and CDR2 FQGNSA. CDR3: CASTIRDRDGNIQYF. The CDR3 DNA follows: TGTGCCAGCACCATCCGGGACAGGGACGGAAACATTCAGTACTTC.

This clone is a singleton in its sample. V usage is TRBV4-3 and J usage is TRBJ1-3; perhaps TRBD1 as D (6 bases). Between the trimmed V and J ends, which lost 0 bases and 0 bases, there was a span of 9 bases. This CDR3 is built from 16 residues. The V gene's germline CDR1 is LGHNA and CDR2 YSLEER. Written as DNA, the CDR3 is TGCGCCAGCAGCCAAGACTGGGGGGCCTCTGGAAACACCATATATTTT. Its translation: CASSQDWGASGNTIYF.

V gene TRBV28 combines with J gene TRBJ1-2; possibly TRBD1 for D (6 bases). This CDR3 is 11 amino acids long. Germline values: CDR1 MDHEN, CDR2 SYDVKM. V dropped 6 bases and J dropped 7 bases, with 9 bases sitting between them. CDR3 DNA sequence: TGTGCCAGCAGCGGGGGCTCTGGCTACACCTTC. Protein product: CASSGGSGYTF.

The genes are TRBV13 and TRBJ2-6; possible D gene TRBD1, 5 bases. V shed 2 bases and J shed 2 bases, with 13 bases lying between them. The CDR3 is 17 amino acids. From germline, CDR1 is PRHDT and CDR2 FYEKMQ (reference sequence). The CDR3 bases are TGTGCCAGCAGCTTACTGGCAGGGCTCCCTGGGGCCAACGTCCTGACTTTC. This gives the protein CASSLLAGLPGANVLTF.

This clone was detected only once. The chain combines TRBV19 with TRBJ1-6, with 7 bases fitting TRBD1. The CDR3 is made up of 14 amino acids. J gave up 10 bases and V 3 bases, and 6 bases lay outside the gene matches. Looked up from germline, CDR1 is LNHDA and CDR2 is SQIVND (reference sequence). CDR3 residues: CASSMRQGESPLHF. CDR3 DNA: TGTGCCAGTAGTATGAGGCAGGGGGAGTCACCCCTCCACTTT.

This rearrangement joins TRBV7-2 to TRBJ2-5, with 11 bases aligning to TRBD2. V trimming: 5 bases; J trimming: 10 bases; junction bases outside the gene matches: 15. This CDR3 contains 16 residues. CDR1 and CDR2 from the germline V gene are SGHTA and FQGNSA. As DNA, the CDR3 is TGTGCCAGCAGCCCCCGATCCCTAGCGGGGGGCCGGGACCAGTACTTC. Residues: CASSPRSLAGGRDQYF.

The sample holds one count of this clone. The chain uses TRBV6-1 and TRBJ2-3, with 7 bases lining up with TRBD1. The CDR3 runs 15 residues. Losses at the gene ends were 4 bases for V and 0 bases for J; bases not matched to a gene: 4. Germline lookup yields CDR1 MNHNS and CDR2 SASEGT. CDR3 sequence reads: CASSVQGYSTDTQYF. CDR3 sequence (DNA): TGTGCCAGCAGTGTACAGGGGTATAGCACAGATACGCAGTATTTT.

The J gene is TRBJ1-2, the V gene TRBV28; D is ambiguous. Germline V lookup: CDR1 MDHEN, CDR2 SYDVKM. The germline V and J ends were trimmed by 2 bases and 8 bases, with 9 bases remaining between them. This CDR3 is built from 12 residues. CDR3 nucleotides: TGTGCCAGCAGTTTACCCCCCCTAGGCTACACCTTC. This codes for CASSLPPLGYTF.

This chain uses TRBV6-5 with TRBJ2-2; D is unresolved. Looked up from germline, CDR1 is MNHEY and CDR2 is SVGAGI. The CDR3 is 16 residues long. V dropped 1 base and J dropped 5 bases, with 14 bases sitting between them. CDR3 sequence (DNA): TGTGCCAGCAGTTACTATGGCTCGGGTGTTACCGGGGAGCTGTTTTTT. It translates to CASSYYGSGVTGELFF.

This chain uses TRBV4-2 with TRBJ2-3; 9 bases fit TRBD2. The CDR3 sequence is 17 residues long. J was trimmed by 0 bases and V by 2 bases; bases with no gene match: 6. CDR1 and CDR2 (germline): LGHNA, YNFKEQ. CDR3: CASSQRPGLASTDTQYF. CDR3 DNA: TGTGCCAGCAGCCAAAGGCCGGGACTAGCTAGCACAGATACGCAGTATTTT.

This chain uses TRBV27 with TRBJ1-1; 9 positions agree with TRBD1. Germline CDR1 MNHEY, CDR2 SMNVEV (reference sequence). Germline trimming cut 5 bases from V and 4 bases from J; bases unmatched to any gene: 5. There are 14 residues in the CDR3. Here the CDR3 reads CASSPNRGLTEAFF. The CDR3 bases are TGTGCCAGCAGTCCTAACAGGGGGCTCACTGAAGCTTTCTTT.

This rearrangement joins TRBV30 to TRBJ2-4; D call uncertain. Germline V CDR1 and CDR2: GTSNPN, SVGIG (reference sequence). The CDR3 consists of 13 residues. V lost 0 bases to trimming and J lost 8 bases, with 11 bases between them. CDR3 sequence (DNA): TGTGCCTGGAGTGTTTCGATCCGGGACATTCAGTACTTC. It codes for CAWSVSIRDIQYF.

This chain connects TRBV5-6 to TRBJ1-2; 7 bases fit TRBD1. J was trimmed by 4 bases and V by 4 bases; bases with no gene match: 10. CDR1 is SGHDT, CDR2 YYEEEE, per germline. This CDR3 is built from 15 residues. CDR3 DNA: TGTGCCAGCAGCATAAGACAGGGAGGGAGCTATGGCTACACCTTC. It translates to CASSIRQGGSYGYTF.

The chain combines TRBV2 with TRBJ1-4; a weak D match, TRBD1 (5 bases). This CDR3 is built from 15 residues. Trimming removed 2 bases from V and 11 bases from J, with 18 bases in between. Germline CDR1 is SNHLY and CDR2 is FYNNEI. The CDR3 nucleotides read TGTGCCAGCAGTGAATCGGACTCCACCTGGGGGAAACTGTTTTTT. Its protein is CASSESDSTWGKLFF. Full variable domain (rest looked up from reference TRBV2 and TRBJ1-4): EPEVTQTPSHQVTQMGQEVILRCVPISNHLYFYWYRQILGQKVEFLVSFYNNEISEKSEIFDDQFSVERPDGSNFTLKIRSTKLEDSAMYFCASSESDSTWGKLFFGSGTQLSVL.

V and J are TRBV28 and TRBJ1-6, with D perhaps TRBD1 (6 bases). This CDR3 spans 15 amino acids. Trimming cost V 2 bases and J 7 bases, with 12 bases left between them. CDR1 is MDHEN and CDR2 is SYDVKM in the germline V gene. The DNA of the CDR3 is TGTGCCAGCAGTTTAAGCCAGGGGAGAAATTCACCCCTCCACTTT. Its translation: CASSLSQGRNSPLHF.

The rearrangement uses TRBV10-3 and TRBJ1-2, with 7 nucleotides matching TRBD1. J gave up 3 bases and V 2 bases, and 0 bases lay outside the gene matches. From germline, CDR1 is ENHRY and CDR2 SYGVKD. This CDR3 is built from 13 residues. CDR3 amino acids: CAISEDRDYGYTF. Here the CDR3 DNA reads TGTGCCATCAGTGAGGACAGGGACTATGGCTACACCTTC.